This passage covers 18 T cell receptor beta chains from one sample sequenced in a study of T-cell reconstitution after alpha-beta-depleted transplantation in children. Molecular barcoding with unique molecular identifiers was used for the TCRbeta library. TCRdb processed the PCR reads anew with MiXCR; each CDR3 protein has one entry. The sample contains around 370,000 distinct CDR3 sequences, around 10% of which appear only once. Material: PBMCs from the stem cell graft donor, obtained from the stem cell graft. These receptors all come from a human donor who donated a stem cell graft to a child with acute lymphoblastic leukemia.

This rearrangement joins TRBV27 to TRBJ1-1; D is perhaps TRBD1 (6 bases). V was shortened by 6 bases and J by 3 bases, with 20 bases between the two germline ends. The germline V gene encodes CDR1 MNHEY and CDR2 SMNVEV (reference sequence). The CDR3 has 16 amino acids. CDR3 protein: CASSFLYKGQYTEAFF. DNA of the CDR3: TGTGCCAGCAGCTTTCTTTACAAGGGACAATACACTGAAGCTTTCTTT.

V and J are TRBV5-1 and TRBJ1-4, with 7 bases identical to TRBD1. V trimming: 4 bases; J trimming: 7 bases; junction bases outside the gene matches: 7. The CDR3 is made up of 14 amino acids. Germline CDR1 SGHRS, CDR2 YFSETQ. The CDR3 nucleotides are TGCGCCAGCAGCCATGACAGGGTTCGTGAAAAACTGTTTTTT. It is translated as CASSHDRVREKLFF.

This clonotype has just a few counts. CDR3 nucleotide sequence: TGTGCCAGTAGTACGCGGGACAGCACTGGGGCCAACGTCCTGACTTTC. Translating it yields CASSTRDSTGANVLTF. The V gene is TRBV19, the J gene TRBJ2-6; D might be TRBD1 (7 bases). Germline CDR1 reads LNHDA; CDR2 reads SQIVND (reference sequence). V was clipped by 4 bases and J by 2 bases, with 12 bases between them. The length of the CDR3 is 16 residues.

This clonotype was counted ten times or more. This CDR3 reads CASSARGARNEQYF. In nucleotides, the CDR3 is TGTGCCAGCAGTGCACGAGGGGCAAGGAACGAGCAGTACTTC. This chain connects TRBV27 to TRBJ2-7; D may be TRBD1 or TRBD2 (5 bases each). There are 14 residues in the CDR3. With 5 bases removed from V and 5 bases from J, the gap between germline ends came to 16 bases. The germline gives CDR1 MNHEY, CDR2 SMNVEV (reference sequence).

This chain links TRBV7-6 with TRBJ2-1, with D tentatively TRBD1 or TRBD2 (5 bases each). V lost 3 bases and J 7 bases, leaving 10 bases between the germline ends. This CDR3 spans 13 amino acids. Germline V gives CDR1 SGHVS, CDR2 FNYEAQ. CDR3 loop: CASSLGPTNEQFF. The DNA for the CDR3 is TGTGCCAGCAGCTTGGGACCCACAAATGAGCAGTTCTTC.

V usage is TRBV5-1 and J usage is TRBJ1-1, with TRBD1 identical over 7 bases. J was trimmed by 1 base and V by 4 bases; bases with no gene match: 10. There are 16 residues in the CDR3. Germline CDR1 and CDR2: SGHRS and YFSETQ. CDR3 in DNA: TGCGCCAGCAGCCCAACGACGACAGGGTCGAACACTGAAGCTTTCTTT. It codes for CASSPTTTGSNTEAFF.

The chain joins TRBV7-3 to TRBJ2-1, with 13 nucleotides matching TRBD2. Unmatched junction bases numbered 4, after V lost 5 bases and J lost 6 bases. Looked up from germline, CDR1 is SGHTA and CDR2 is FQGTGA. The length of the CDR3 is 15 residues. The CDR3 loop is CASSLGTSGINEQFF. The CDR3 nucleotides are TGTGCCAGCAGCCTCGGGACTAGCGGGATCAATGAGCAGTTCTTC.

The genes are TRBV15 and TRBJ2-5, with a weak D call TRBD2 (5 bases). The V and J ends lost 5 bases and 4 bases respectively, with 14 bases between them. This CDR3 spans 14 amino acids. Germline CDR1 is LNHNV and CDR2 is YYDKDF (reference sequence). CDR3 bases: TGTGCCACCAGCGGGTGGTCCAGCGGAGAGACCCAGTACTTC. Translating gives CATSGWSSGETQYF.

This chain uses TRBV27 with TRBJ2-3; D unresolved. The CDR3 covers 10 residues. CDR1 and CDR2 (germline): MNHEY, SMNVEV (reference sequence). V gave up 4 bases and J gave up 7 bases, with 3 bases separating them. The CDR3 sequence is CASSYNTQYF. CDR3 in DNA: TGTGCCAGCAGTTATAATACGCAGTATTTT.

This clonotype occurred a few times. As the CDR3 is not closed by the conserved phenylalanine or tryptophan, this likely results from a read error. This chain joins TRBV6-1 and TRBJ2-2, with D possibly TRBD2 on 5 matching bases. Germline CDR1 and CDR2: MNHNS and SASEGT. Trimming removed 4 bases at V and 5 bases at J, with 17 bases between. The CDR3 consists of 16 residues. The CDR3 loop reads CASSVTGRPLTGELFL. The CDR3, as DNA: TGTGCCAGCAGTGTGACGGGGAGACCTCTTACCGGGGAGCTGTTTCTT.

This clonotype has only a few counts. The chain's CDR3 is CASSGRGWNNEQFF. Here the CDR3 DNA reads TGTGCCAGCAGTGGCAGGGGGTGGAACAATGAGCAGTTCTTC. The genes are TRBV6-1 and TRBJ2-1; TRBD1 matches 7 bases. This CDR3 spans 14 amino acids. Germline V gives CDR1 MNHNS, CDR2 SASEGT. After removal of 4 bases from V and 5 bases from J, the junction contained 5 bases not matched to a gene.

This clonotype was counted a few times. CDR3 in amino acids: CASSLTRTGVHEQYF. CDR3 bases: TGTGCCAGCAGTCTGACCCGGACAGGGGTTCACGAGCAGTACTTC. The V and J genes are TRBV28 and TRBJ2-7; TRBD1 matches 9 bases. The V and J ends lost 5 bases and 5 bases, in that order; junction bases with no gene match: 10. The CDR3 loop spans 15 amino acids. Germline lookup yields CDR1 MDHEN and CDR2 SYDVKM.

Only a few counts were recorded for this clonotype. The V call is TRBV5-1, the J call TRBJ2-5; 13 nucleotides agree with TRBD2. Trimming took 3 bases from V and 0 from J; bases not matched to a gene: 14. The CDR3 totals 20 residues. Germline loops: CDR1 SGHRS, CDR2 YFSETQ. The CDR3 region is CASSSVPLGTSGKYQETQYF. CDR3 sequence (DNA): TGCGCCAGCAGCTCCGTCCCCCTCGGGACTAGCGGGAAGTACCAAGAGACCCAGTACTTC. Filled out from reference TRBV5-1 and TRBJ2-5, the complete variable domain reads KAGVTQTPRYLIKTRGQQVTLSCSPISGHRSVSWYQQTPGQGLQFLFEYFSETQRNKGNFPGRFSGRQFSNSRSEMNVSTLELGDSALYLCASSSVPLGTSGKYQETQYFGPGTRLLVL.

The chain uses TRBV7-6 and TRBJ2-3; a weak D match, TRBD2 (6 bases). Germline V lookup: CDR1 SGHVS, CDR2 FNYEAQ. The CDR3 is made up of 19 amino acids. The V end lost 0 bases, the J end lost 0 bases, and 19 bases lay between the germline ends. DNA of the CDR3: TGTGCCAGCAGCTTAGCGCGGGCTAGCGTTTCTACTAGCACAGATACGCAGTATTTT. Its translation: CASSLARASVSTSTDTQYF.

This clonotype was seen a few times. This chain uses TRBV7-3 with TRBJ2-1; D not resolved. V was cut by 9 bases and J by 2 bases, with 11 bases left in between. Germline lookup yields CDR1 SGHTA and CDR2 FQGTGA. The CDR3 runs to 13 residues. CDR3 sequence: CASKQAPYNEQFF. DNA of the CDR3: TGTGCCAGTAAACAAGCCCCCTACAATGAGCAGTTCTTC.

The rearrangement joins TRBV7-2 to TRBJ2-1; D unresolved. From germline, CDR1 is SGHTA and CDR2 FQGNSA. The V end was cut by 5 bases, the J end by 8 bases, with 10 bases between. The CDR3 extends over 12 amino acids. The CDR3 coding sequence is TGTGCCAGCAGCCAGTTCCGGGATGAGCAGTTCTTC. Its protein is CASSQFRDEQFF.

The chain uses TRBV20-1 and TRBJ2-5, with D perhaps matching TRBD2 (7 bases). Trimming stripped 0 bases from V and 5 bases from J, with 13 bases between. CDR3 size: 14 residues. Germline V gene sequence: CDR1 DFQATT, CDR2 SNEGSKA (reference sequence). CDR3 nucleotides: TGCAGTGCTAGAGACGGGGGGCGCGGTGAGACCCAGTACTTC. It encodes CSARDGGRGETQYF.

This clonotype was counted at least ten times. The V gene is TRBV10-2, the J gene TRBJ1-1, with 8 bases aligning to TRBD1. The CDR3 contains 17 residues. The germline V gene has CDR1 WSHSY and CDR2 SAAADI. Trimming removed 1 base from V and 0 bases from J; junction bases left unmatched: 7. Here the CDR3 reads CASSEWGTGLMNTEAFF. The CDR3 DNA reads TGCGCCAGCAGTGAGTGGGGGACAGGTCTCATGAACACTGAAGCTTTCTTT.